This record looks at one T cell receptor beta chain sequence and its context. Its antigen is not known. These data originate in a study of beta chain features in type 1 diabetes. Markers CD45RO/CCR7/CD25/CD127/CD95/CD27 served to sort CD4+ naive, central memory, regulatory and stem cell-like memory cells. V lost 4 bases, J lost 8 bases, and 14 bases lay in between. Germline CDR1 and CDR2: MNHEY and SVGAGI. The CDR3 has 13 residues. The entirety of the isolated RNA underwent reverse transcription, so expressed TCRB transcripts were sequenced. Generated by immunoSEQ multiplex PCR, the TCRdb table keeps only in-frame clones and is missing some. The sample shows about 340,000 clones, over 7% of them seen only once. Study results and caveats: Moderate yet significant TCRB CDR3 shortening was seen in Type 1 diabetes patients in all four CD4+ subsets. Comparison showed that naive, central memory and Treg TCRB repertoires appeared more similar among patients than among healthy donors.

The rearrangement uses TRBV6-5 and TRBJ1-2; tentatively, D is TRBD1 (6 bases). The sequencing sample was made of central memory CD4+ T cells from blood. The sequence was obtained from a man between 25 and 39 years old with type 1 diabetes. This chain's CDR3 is CASSFSTGIGYTF. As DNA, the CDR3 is TGTGCCAGCAGTTTTTCAACAGGGATCGGCTACACCTTC.